These 18 T cell receptor beta chains share one sample of origin, sequenced in a study of cytomegalovirus exposure and HLA in healthy donors. Both 60 Vbeta primers and 13 Jbeta primers went into the PCR. Assay: immunoSEQ multiplex PCR; the TCRdb copy retains only in-frame clones and omits some. The sample holds some 84,000 clones. The sample consisted of PBMCs. Every receptor here comes from a man over 45 in good health and CMV-seronegative.

Turning to this clone: The sample holds other DNA sequences that translate to the same CDR3. This sequence joins TRBV9 and TRBJ2-5; D ambiguous. CDR1 is SGDLS, CDR2 YYNGEE, per germline. There are 13 residues in the CDR3. Trimming left V 0 bases short and J 5 bases short, with 8 bases between. The CDR3 protein is CASSVAVQETQYF. The CDR3 DNA is TGTGCCAGCAGCGTAGCAGTGCAGGAGACCCAGTACTTC.

The gene calls are TRBV5-1 and TRBJ2-1; the match to TRBD2 covers 8 bases. Germline CDR1 and CDR2: SGHRS and YFSETQ. This CDR3 has 16 residues. With 0 bases clipped from V and 8 bases from J, the junction kept 10 bases outside the gene matches. CDR3 in amino acids: CASSLEQSGGADEQFF. In DNA, the CDR3 is TGCGCCAGCAGCTTGGAACAGAGCGGGGGCGCGGATGAGCAGTTCTTC.

The V and J genes are TRBV4-1 and TRBJ1-1, with 7 bases that match TRBD1. The germline CDR1 and CDR2 sequences are MGHRA and YSYEKL. V trimming: 0 bases; J trimming: 4 bases; junction bases outside the gene matches: 5. The CDR3 has 15 amino acids. CDR3 coding DNA: TGCGCCAGCAGCCAAGAACGACAGGGTTTCACTGAAGCTTTCTTT. This translates into CASSQERQGFTEAFF.

With respect to this clone: This CDR3 is also generated by other DNA sequences in the sample. V gene TRBV9 combines with J gene TRBJ2-5; 11 bases align to TRBD2. The germline V gene has CDR1 SGDLS and CDR2 YYNGEE. Trimming at V came to 0 bases and at J to 2 bases, leaving 6 bases not matched to a gene. This CDR3 comprises 17 residues. The CDR3 sequence is CASSVGLAGGGQETQYF. The DNA for the CDR3 is TGTGCCAGCAGCGTAGGTCTAGCGGGGGGAGGTCAAGAGACCCAGTACTTC.

This sequence joins TRBV27 and TRBJ1-1; weak D call: TRBD1 (6 bases). Germline CDR1 is MNHEY and CDR2 is SMNVEV (reference sequence). Trimming pared 3 bases from V and 9 bases from J, leaving 14 bases between. This CDR3 is built from 13 residues. The CDR3 DNA sequence: TGTGCCAGCAGTTTGACAGGTGCTTGGAAAGCTTTCTTT. This sequence encodes CASSLTGAWKAFF.

This rearrangement joins TRBV28 to TRBJ1-4, with 10 bases fitting TRBD1. This CDR3 contains 11 residues. Germline loops: CDR1 MDHEN, CDR2 SYDVKM. V lost 4 bases and J lost 16; bases outside the gene matches: 3. The CDR3 DNA reads TGTGCCAGCAGTTCCCGGGACAGGGGGTTTTTT. It encodes CASSSRDRGFF.

The gene calls are TRBV5-1 and TRBJ2-7; 11 bases are a match to TRBD2. CDR1 and CDR2 (germline): SGHRS, YFSETQ. The CDR3 has 15 amino acids. V shed 4 bases, J shed 6 bases, and the junction held 9 bases outside the gene matches. In DNA form, the CDR3 reads TGCGCCAGCAGCCCAACGACTAGCGGGGTGCTCGAGCAGTACTTC. Residues: CASSPTTSGVLEQYF.

For the CDR3, the DNA is TGTGCCAGCAGCGGAGGGGGCAATCCCTACGAGCAGTACTTC. This translates into CASSGGGNPYEQYF. This chain uses TRBV7-9 with TRBJ2-7, with TRBD1 as a possible D gene (7 bases). V was cut by 5 bases and J by 2 bases, with 13 bases left in between. The CDR3 spans 14 residues. The V gene's germline CDR1 is SEHNR and CDR2 FQNEAQ (reference sequence).

V gene TRBV10-3 combines with J gene TRBJ2-3; TRBD1 aligns across 9 bases. V dropped 10 bases and J dropped 5; count of bases not matched to a gene: 7. The CDR3 is 13 amino acids. Germline CDR1 reads ENHRY; CDR2 reads SYGVKD. Here the CDR3 reads CATQGATQDTQYF. CDR3 nucleotide sequence: TGTGCCACACAGGGGGCGACACAAGATACGCAGTATTTT.

CDR3 loop: CASSRDRPWDEQFF. The DNA of the CDR3 is TGTGCCAGTAGTAGGGACAGGCCTTGGGATGAGCAGTTCTTC. J is TRBJ2-1 and V is TRBV19; the match to TRBD1 covers 8 bases. Trimming at V came to 4 bases and at J to 8 bases, leaving 7 bases not matched to a gene. The CDR3 is made up of 14 amino acids. CDR1 and CDR2 (germline): LNHDA, SQIVND (reference sequence). Complete variable domain (other parts from reference TRBV19 and TRBJ2-1): DGGITQSPKYLFRKEGQNVTLSCEQNLNHDAMYWYRQDPGQGLRLIYYSQIVNDFQKGDIAEGYSVSREKKESFPLTVTSAQKNPTAFYLCASSRDRPWDEQFFGPGTRLTVL.

The gene calls are TRBV4-3 and TRBJ2-7, with D possibly matching TRBD1 (6 bases). The V end was cut by 0 bases, the J end by 4 bases, with 16 bases between. Germline CDR1 LGHNA, CDR2 YSLEER. The CDR3 is 16 residues long. The CDR3: CASSQDRGSALYEQYF. The CDR3 DNA follows: TGCGCCAGCAGCCAAGACAGGGGCAGTGCCCTTTACGAGCAGTACTTC.

The CDR3 region is CSVVNRGPTDTQYF. In nucleotides, the CDR3 is TGCAGCGTTGTGAACAGGGGGCCCACAGATACGCAGTATTTT. The chain recombines TRBV29-1 with TRBJ2-3, with 9 bases fitting TRBD1. The CDR3 totals 14 residues. V was pared by 4 bases and J by 2 bases, with 4 bases of the junction left unmatched. CDR1 SQVTM and CDR2 ANQGSEA come from the germline V gene.

V usage is TRBV7-3 and J usage is TRBJ1-1; D is uncertain. V was cut by 4 bases and J by 1 base, with 7 bases left in between. Germline CDR1 SGHTA, CDR2 FQGTGA. The CDR3 runs 13 residues. The CDR3 reads CASSWEANTEAFF. The DNA for the CDR3 is TGTGCCAGCAGCTGGGAGGCGAACACTGAAGCTTTCTTT.

This CDR3 reads CSVDDRHLGGELFF. CDR3 DNA: TGCAGCGTAGACGACAGACATCTTGGGGGGGAGCTGTTTTTT. The chain combines TRBV29-1 with TRBJ2-2; TRBD1 might be the D (5 bases). The V end lost 6 bases, the J end lost 8 bases, and 19 bases lay between the germline ends. The germline V gene has CDR1 SQVTM and CDR2 ANQGSEA. This CDR3 comprises 14 residues.

V usage is TRBV5-1 and J usage is TRBJ1-2; a possible D gene is TRBD1 (6 bases). V lost 0 bases and J lost 4, with 10 bases in between. The germline V gene encodes CDR1 SGHRS and CDR2 YFSETQ. The CDR3 contains 14 residues. CDR3 sequence reads: CASSLGQEIYGYTF. The CDR3 nucleotides read TGCGCCAGCAGCTTGGGACAGGAGATCTATGGCTACACCTTC.

In nucleotides, the CDR3 is TGTGCCAGCAGCTTAGCTCGGCTAGCTAACTATGGCTACACCTTC. It yields the protein CASSLARLANYGYTF. The chain combines TRBV7-2 with TRBJ1-2; no reliable D call. Per the germline V gene, CDR1 is SGHTA and CDR2 is FQGNSA. Trimming cost V 0 bases and J 0 bases, with 8 bases left between them. The CDR3 totals 15 residues.

V gene TRBV11-2 combines with J gene TRBJ1-1; TRBD1 matches 9 bases. Unmatched junction bases numbered 10, after V lost 2 bases and J lost 3 bases. The germline V gene has CDR1 SGHAT and CDR2 FQNNGV. The CDR3 contains 17 residues. DNA of the CDR3: TGTGCCAGCAGCTTACCCACCGGGGACAGGGTATACACTGAAGCTTTCTTT. As protein: CASSLPTGDRVYTEAFF.

The chain uses TRBV19 and TRBJ1-4, with 7 positions matching TRBD1. V lost 7 bases and J lost 12; bases outside the gene matches: 17. This CDR3 contains 15 residues. The germline CDR1 and CDR2 sequences are LNHDA and SQIVND (reference sequence). The CDR3 DNA follows: TGTGCCAGTAATTCTCCGGGACAGCAGCTGAGGGAACTGTTTTTT. Translated: CASNSPGQQLRELFF.